This record covers a single TCR beta chain. Antigen: not known. This specimen belongs to a study of monozygotic twins with cystic fibrosis. V gave up 4 bases and J gave up 2 bases; unmatched junction bases: 9. Looked up from germline, CDR1 is MGHRA and CDR2 is YSYEKL. The CDR3 length is 17 residues. Broader study findings: Monozygotic CF twin pairs shared significantly more nucleotide-identical clonotypes than unrelated CF individuals did.

Assay: immunoSEQ multiplex PCR; the TCRdb copy retains only in-frame clones and omits some. This sample has around 36,000 clones, with approximately 65% found just once. The source material was blood. J is TRBJ2-3 and V is TRBV4-1; 10 nucleotides match TRBD1. This clonotype was obtained from a girl aged 5-17 years with cystic fibrosis. The CDR3 region is CASSLTGTGVFTDTQYF. CDR3 nucleotides: TGCGCCAGCAGCCTGACCGGGACAGGGGTTTTCACAGATACGCAGTATTTT.